The entry below describes one T cell receptor beta chain. Its antigen is currently unknown. The CDR3 is 15 residues long. Germline CDR1 LNHDA, CDR2 SQIVND (reference sequence). Trimming took 3 bases from V and 5 from J, leaving 16 bases between them. This sample stems from a study of T cell responses to AZD1222 COVID-19 vaccine. Generated by immunoSEQ multiplex PCR, the TCRdb table keeps only in-frame clones and is missing some. The sample gives 100,000 to 150,000 clones, 70% to 90% of which show up once; about 4% is in the top ten. Notes on the study in general: Compared with day 0, the breadth and depth of the Spike-specific TCR repertoire rose significantly after two doses of AZD1222. Unmutated variant regions are reportedly targeted by nearly half of spike-specific TCRs.

The chain joins TRBV19 to TRBJ1-1, with D uncertain. Sequencing used peripheral blood, obtained 28 days after the second AZD1222 dose. This sequence originates from an adult who received the AZD1222 COVID-19 vaccine. This chain's CDR3 is CASSITSYLTTEAFF. The DNA for the CDR3 is TGTGCCAGTAGTATCACCTCCTACTTAACAACTGAAGCTTTCTTT.